The source of this T cell receptor (beta chain) is a study of human T cells and chemical hapten exposure (dated by TCRdb to the early 2020s). Concerning the study at large: For sensitization, 2% DPC in acetone was applied to a roughly 2 cm by roughly 2 cm area of upper inner arm skin. Patch testing was done on the upper back using Finn chambers containing 0.01% DPC, and results were scored after 6 days according to International Contact Dermatitis Research Group standards. The libraries were sequenced as a pool, and the TCR yield per sample differed mostly because of small variations in library volumes within the pool. In alopecia patients, the study followed how the peripheral blood TCR repertoire changed in vivo over primary and secondary sensitization to diphenylcyclopropenone (DPC), a hapten. Throughout the roughly 26-week study period, patients were also given weekly therapeutic DPC doses on the scalp. Blood samples were taken from patients before sensitization (week 0) and at 2, 6 and about 24 weeks after DPC sensitization. The patient cohort, mostly female, included alopecia areata with under or over 50% scalp involvement, alopecia totalis and alopecia universalis. Blood for TCR sequencing was provided by twenty-nine alopecia patients at one to four time points (pre-sensitization, 2, 6 and 24 weeks).

The library was produced with RACE. The instrument given in TCRdb is NextSeq 500. During library preparation, unique molecular identifiers were attached to individual cDNA molecules so that TCRs could be counted in a quantitative, reproducible way. From each blood RNA sample, both TCR alpha and TCR beta chains were sequenced. On the study's bioinformatics: A median of roughly 98,000 TCRs per sample was observed, with a range of about 20,000 to 750,000. V, J and CDR3 annotation of the TCR reads was performed with the Decombinator software suite. For PS versus PT1 abundance plots, all samples were subsampled to the same number of TCRs (28,000). TCRs were defined as expanded if absent before sensitization and observed at least eight times at the 2-week time point. The raw public reads went through TCRdb reprocessing: fastp at Q25, MiXCR clone calling, in-frame beta chains kept. Merged by CDR3 protein, the rows form single entries marked with the most common genes and DNA. These V and J calls are TCRdb output, not the study's own analysis. Recorded for this sample are under 130,000 distinct CDR3 sequences; about 10% of them occurred a single time. Around 3.5% of the sample lies in the top ten.

Concerning this clonotype: The antigen this receptor binds is unknown. No per-base quality is available; no much larger clone lies one base away.

The germline V and J ends show losses of 4 bases and 8 bases respectively, and no gene match explains 8 bases of the junction. Including the terminal cysteine and phenylalanine, the CDR3 comprises 16 residues. Only CDR3 DNA is held: 48 bases, read in frame from base 1. Taken from the germline V gene, the CDR1 and CDR2 loops are SGHRS and YFSETQ. Overall results and qualifications from the work: Patch test score correlated positively with the number of PT1 expanded TCRs, reaching significance at thresholds 8, 16 and 32 but not at 4. Repeated subsampling changed both the strength of the expansion versus patch-test correlation and the threshold at which the correlation became significant. The number of TCRs above 1 in 1000 frequency did not change with DPC sensitization; there was no evidence of global repertoire structure alterations. Compared with pre-sensitization or healthy control sets, expanded TCRs formed significantly more large CDR3 similarity clusters, which is consistent with antigen-driven responses. Alopecia, a presumed autoimmune disease, was present in all patients, so the immune response of the patients might differ from that of healthy individuals.

The time point label, as the study defines it: patch test 1, 2 weeks after DPC sensitization. What this sample's treatment or condition label stands for: therapeutic diphenylcyclopropenone sensitization with weekly scalp DPC. Blood at each patch-test visit was drawn before the patch test was applied. To be eligible, patients had to be aged 18 to 70, diagnosed with alopecia and judged suitable for DPC therapy, while pregnant patients were excluded. Total RNA was extracted from unfractionated whole blood collected in Tempus Blood RNA tubes. This clonotype originated in a woman aged 40 to 50 with alopecia areata. Some clones in this sample may be carry-over from other donors' samples. The chain is made from TRBV5-1 and TRBJ2-1, and 14 junction bases match TRBD2. Sample: whole blood, taken in connection with sensitization to the hapten diphenylcyclopropenone (DPC). The CDR3 protein: CASSAGTSGRGYEQFF. The DNA is TGCGCCAGCAGCGCCGGGACTAGCGGGAGAGGGTATGAGCAGTTCTTC. Joined to the reference TRBV5-1 and TRBJ2-1 proteins, this CDR3 gives the full variable domain: KAGVTQTPRYLIKTRGQQVTLSCSPISGHRSVSWYQQTPGQGLQFLFEYFSETQRNKGNFPGRFSGRQFSNSRSEMNVSTLELGDSALYLCASSAGTSGRGYEQFFGPGTRLTVL.